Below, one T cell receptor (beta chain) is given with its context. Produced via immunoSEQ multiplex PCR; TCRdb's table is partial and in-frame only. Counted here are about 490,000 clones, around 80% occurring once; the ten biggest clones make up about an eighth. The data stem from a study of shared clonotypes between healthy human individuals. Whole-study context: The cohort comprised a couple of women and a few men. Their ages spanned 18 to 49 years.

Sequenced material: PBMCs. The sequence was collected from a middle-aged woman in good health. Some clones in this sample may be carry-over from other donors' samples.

The CDR3: CASSRDRYTEAFF. CDR3 nucleotide sequence: TGTGCCAGCAGCCGGGACAGGTACACTGAAGCTTTCTTT. V and J are TRBV7-2 and TRBJ1-1; TRBD1 aligns across 8 bases. The CDR3 has 13 residues. CDR1 and CDR2 from the germline V gene are SGHTA and FQGNSA. V shed 5 bases and J 3 bases; nucleotides not matched to a gene: 2.